Below, one T cell receptor beta chain is given with its context. This clone was seen only a few times. There is no known antigen for this receptor. There are no base qualities to consult, and no much larger clone falls within one base. The sample is drawn from a study of cytomegalovirus exposure and HLA in healthy donors (dated 2017 in TCRdb). Describing the broader study: An earlier analysis of 550 to 700 of the donors reported roughly 270 Gb of sequence data and roughly 100 million unique TCR beta sequences from 150 million to 200 million T cells. Approximately 300 gigabases of sequencing data and around 80 million unique TCR sequences made up an early release that covered several hundred HLA-typed donors. The genetic ancestry cluster associated with self-reported Caucasian donors included around 76% of the 398 genotyped donors. The study aimed to test whether cataloging public T cell receptors could reveal signatures of past pathogen exposure. The study used immunosequencing to profile the T cell repertoires of approximately 690 subjects and linked those repertoires to cytomegalovirus serostatus. Besides the first cohort of more than 650 subjects, a separate validation cohort made up of around 120 different subjects was used. To predict cytomegalovirus infection status, the study brought together high-throughput TCR immunosequencing, statistical association of individual TCRs with disease status, and machine learning. A later analysis re-analyzed previously published TCR beta repertoires from 600 to 850 donors and added high-resolution HLA genotyping to study TCR occurrence patterns. Rather than drawing on any new phenotypic data, the later analysis identified candidate immune exposures from TCR beta sequences and the way those sequences occurred across donors. An earlier analysis of fewer than 700 of the donors applied high-throughput TCR beta sequencing to assess whether each TCR beta V gene segment acted as functional or pseudogenic. Alongside the repertoire data, information on donor age, sex, ethnicity and CMV serostatus was compiled. A later genetic analysis took genome-wide SNP genotypes for about 65% of the roughly 670 donors and used that subset as a discovery cohort. Every repertoire in the discovery cohort had been generated on one and the same sequencing platform. HLA typing covered class I and class II loci at four-digit resolution. Typing coverage varied by locus: roughly 629-630 donors for A, B, C, DRB1 and DQB1; approximately 560 for DQA1; 600 to 610 for DPA1; approximately 490 for DPB1. About 5 DR-DQ haplotypes were handled as single units for association and clustering, since linkage in the cohort was strong. Among some 400 genotyped donors of the cohort, an average of roughly 240,000 unique TCR beta nucleotide sequences were sequenced per donor, roughly a sixth of them non-productive.

The cohort consisted of some 730 healthy bone marrow donors. At the time of sampling, all cohort members were nominally healthy, though unrecorded immune exposures were likely present. The donor tested CMV seronegative, placing the donor among the 350 or so seronegative members of the cohort. A peripheral blood sample was provided by each donor, and peripheral blood mononuclear cells were used for TCR beta sequencing. The Qiagen DNeasy Blood Extraction Kit was used to extract genomic DNA from the blood cell samples. Libraries were constructed by the immunoSEQ multiplex PCR assay. The multiplex PCR relied on a mix of 60 forward primers for TCR Vbeta segments and 13 reverse primers for TCR Jbeta segments. The CDR3 region of rearranged TCR beta genes was amplified from genomic DNA with a multiplex PCR assay. The Illumina HiSeq System was used to sequence the amplified TCR beta libraries as 87-base-pair reads. The original methods were these. A later analysis tallied around 82 million unique TCR beta chains across the 666 repertoires, and about 12 million of those chains were shared by two or more donors. Raw reads were error-corrected and collapsed into unique sequences with a nearest-neighbor algorithm that merged closely related sequences to remove PCR and sequencing errors. To assign V, D and J gene segments, CDR3 sequences were aligned to IMGT reference sequences. For a sequence to be retained, a match of at least six nucleotides to both a V gene segment and a J gene segment was required. A rearrangement counted as productive if the CDR3 had no stop codons and remained in frame with V and J, and every other rearrangement counted as non-productive. CDR3 was defined by IMGT convention, running from the second conserved V-encoded cysteine to the conserved J-encoded phenylalanine. The earlier analysis of more than 450 of the donors excluded sequences that lacked an unambiguous match to a single V gene segment. In an earlier analysis of a few hundred of the donors, V segments were called functional above 56.7% productive rearrangements and were called segregating when the between-donor standard deviation exceeded 5%. A statistical classification framework was built for diagnosing cytomegalovirus status from the catalog of TCR beta chain sequences. A later analysis assigned V and J genes by comparing TCR nucleotide sequences with IMGT/GENE-DB human TR gene sequences. Using the TCRdist pipeline, a later analysis assigned CDR3 sequences along with most-parsimonious VDJ recombination scenarios. In a later analysis, each TCR beta chain was defined by its CDR3 amino acid sequence together with its V-gene family, and reads without a unique V-gene family were excluded. In a later analysis, a few hundred highly shared, low-generation-probability nucleotide sequences were removed to address suspected cross-contamination and a sequencing artifact. A later analysis calculated a clonal expansion index for each public chain from normalized within-repertoire ranks of inferred template counts. In a later analysis, generation probabilities were computed with a VDJ recombination model fitted to out-of-frame rearrangements, and the resulting probabilities were checked against IGoR. In a later analysis, hypergeometric tests were used to score TCR-TCR, TCR-HLA and TCR-CMV co-occurrence, with a repertoire-size bias correction applied to TCR pairs. A later analysis estimated false discovery rates by permuting HLA or CMV assignments 20 times. In a later analysis, co-occurring TCRs were grouped with DBSCAN, and TCRdist sequence similarity was added when clustering was performed within HLA-allele-positive subsets. Co-occurrence clustering excluded repertoires with fewer than 30,000 or more than 120,000 public chains, plus five with anomalous nucleotide sharing. What TCRdb holds here is the immuneACCESS table cut down to in-frame rearrangements. Part of the clones is not present; checked against another copy, under half of the missing clones reflect an unresolved V gene, and the others are unexplained. V, J and clone size are those of that table, while D and trimming were read from the DNA. The sample has some 160,000 clones on record, about 80% of them singletons. The ten largest clonotypes hold around 0.52% of the sample.

Here is what the overall study found, with its caveats: In a later analysis, TCR association rates were found to vary across HLA loci, with the most associated TCRs seen for DRB1 alleles and the fewest for HLA-C alleles. Sequencing depth was assumed to be roughly uniform across donors in the presence/absence analyses, though that assumption may not hold. A later genetic analysis associated a missense DCLRE1C variant with V-gene and J-gene trimming of TCR beta chains, and an independent cohort replicated the association. Linkage disequilibrium might explain the correlated functional status among segregating V segments, but an unknown experimental factor could not be excluded. The classifier was reported to diagnose cytomegalovirus status with high specificity and sensitivity in both the original and validation cohorts. Because counts were too low, more than 15 rarely observed V segments, including chromosome 9 orphons, were left out of the earlier analysis of some 640 of the donors. The study listed approximately 160 TCR beta chains as associated with cytomegalovirus. Because some donors lacked HLA typing at each locus, the association tests relied only on the typed subset. A later analysis found that HLA-associated TCR beta chains were more clonally expanded and had lower generation probabilities than equally common non-associated chains. A cluster of highly shared sequence variants was judged likely to represent a technical artifact of the sequencing pipeline. Only TCR beta chains were sequenced in this cohort, and the absence of alpha or paired-chain data limited detectable features. Assigning TCR associations to individual alleles was difficult when HLA alleles, especially DR and DQ, strongly co-occurred. Most TCR sequences were observed very rarely across donors, whereas some public TCRs were present in many individuals. In an earlier analysis of some 550 of the donors, most TCR beta V segments were observed in productive rearrangements about 87% or about 30% of the time, broadly matching IMGT annotations. The authors suggested that the approach could potentially be generalized to other disease states and immunological phenotypes. According to a later genetic analysis, donors in an Asian-associated ancestry cluster had fewer N-insertions in productive TCRs than the roughly 670-donor mean. Immune exposure information for the cohort was limited to CMV serostatus. According to a later analysis, parvovirus B19, influenza, CMV and Epstein-Barr virus appeared linked to several top co-occurrence clusters. In a later analysis, 16,951 TCR beta sequences were associated with specific HLA alleles at a false discovery rate of 0.05. A further reported finding was that TCR beta sequences accurately predicted the HLA-A and HLA-B alleles for most subjects in the first cohort. A few of the identified cytomegalovirus-associated TCR beta chains were confirmed in vitro to be specific for cytomegalovirus antigens. A later analysis found that most CMV-associated TCR beta chains appeared HLA-restricted, with HLA associations seemingly driven largely by CMV exposure.

This clonotype originated in a woman aged 45-60 years in good health and CMV-seronegative. Sequencing was done on a sample of PBMCs.

The CDR3 protein: CASSQGTSQSTDTQYF. The DNA sequence is TGCGCCAGCAGCCAAGGGACTAGCCAGTCCACAGATACGCAGTATTTT. The chain links TRBV4-3 with TRBJ2-3; 8 central nucleotides agree with TRBD2. The CDR3 goes from the cysteine to the phenylalanine over 16 residues. Only the CDR3 portion is preserved as DNA: 48 bases, with reading frame beginning at the first base. The germline V gene encodes CDR1 LGHNA and CDR2 YSLEER. V loses 1 base at its end and J loses 2 bases; junction bases beyond the gene matches: 5.